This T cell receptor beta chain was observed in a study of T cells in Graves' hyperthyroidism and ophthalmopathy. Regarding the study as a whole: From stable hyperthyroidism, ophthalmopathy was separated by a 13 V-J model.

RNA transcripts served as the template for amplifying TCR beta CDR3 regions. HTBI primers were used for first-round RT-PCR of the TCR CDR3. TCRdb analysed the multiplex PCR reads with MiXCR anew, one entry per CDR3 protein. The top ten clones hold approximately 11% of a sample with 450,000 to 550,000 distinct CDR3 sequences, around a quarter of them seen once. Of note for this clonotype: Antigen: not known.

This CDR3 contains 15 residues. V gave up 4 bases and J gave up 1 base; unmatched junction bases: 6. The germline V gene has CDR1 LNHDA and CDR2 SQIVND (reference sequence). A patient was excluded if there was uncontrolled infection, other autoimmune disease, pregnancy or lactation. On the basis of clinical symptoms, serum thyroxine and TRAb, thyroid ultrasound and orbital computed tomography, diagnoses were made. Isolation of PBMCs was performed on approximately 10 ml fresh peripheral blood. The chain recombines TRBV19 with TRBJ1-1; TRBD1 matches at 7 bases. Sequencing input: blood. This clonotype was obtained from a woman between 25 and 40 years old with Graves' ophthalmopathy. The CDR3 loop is CASSTTGQQNTEAFF. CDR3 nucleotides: TGTGCCAGTAGTACCACGGGACAGCAGAACACTGAAGCTTTCTTT. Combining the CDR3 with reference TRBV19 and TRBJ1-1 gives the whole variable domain DGGITQSPKYLFRKEGQNVTLSCEQNLNHDAMYWYRQDPGQGLRLIYYSQIVNDFQKGDIAEGYSVSREKKESFPLTVTSAQKNPTAFYLCASSTTGQQNTEAFFGQGTRLTVV.